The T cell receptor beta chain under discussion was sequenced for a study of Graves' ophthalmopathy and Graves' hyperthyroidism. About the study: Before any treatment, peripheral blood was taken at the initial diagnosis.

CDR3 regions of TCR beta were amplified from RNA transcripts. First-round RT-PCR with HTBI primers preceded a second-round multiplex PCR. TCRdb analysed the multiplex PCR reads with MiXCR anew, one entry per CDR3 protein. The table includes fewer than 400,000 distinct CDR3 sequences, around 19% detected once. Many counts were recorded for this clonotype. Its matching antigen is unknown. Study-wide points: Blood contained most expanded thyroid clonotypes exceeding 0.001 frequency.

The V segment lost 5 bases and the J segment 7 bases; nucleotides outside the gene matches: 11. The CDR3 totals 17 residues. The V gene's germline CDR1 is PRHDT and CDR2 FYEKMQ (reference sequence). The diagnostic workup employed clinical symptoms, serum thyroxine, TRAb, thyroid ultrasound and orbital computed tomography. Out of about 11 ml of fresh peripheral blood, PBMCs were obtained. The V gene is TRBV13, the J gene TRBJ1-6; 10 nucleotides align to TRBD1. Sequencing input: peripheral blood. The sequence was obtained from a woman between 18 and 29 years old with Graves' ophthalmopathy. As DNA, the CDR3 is TGTGCCAGCAGCCCCGAGGGGGACAGGGGTAAGAATTCACCCCTCCACTTT. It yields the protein CASSPEGDRGKNSPLHF.